This note documents a single T cell receptor (beta chain) sequence. The data were taken from a study of blood T cell repertoires in COVID-19. Looking at the study overall: Some COVID-19 samples were acute and others convalescent; all came from the United States, Italy and Spain.

The CDR3 length is 16 residues. Germline values: CDR1 MNHEY, CDR2 SVGAGI. V shed 0 bases and J 2 bases; nucleotides not matched to a gene: 3. Here immunoSEQ multiplex PCR was the method, and the copy in TCRdb shows in-frame clones only, minus some. The profile shows some 250,000 clones, under 85% of them singletons. The sequence was obtained from a man aged 25 to 40 who had recovered from COVID-19. The genes are TRBV6-5 and TRBJ2-5, with 10 bases matching TRBD2. The sequencing sample was made of peripheral blood. Here the CDR3 reads CASSYSTSGAQETQYF. Written as DNA, the CDR3 is TGTGCCAGCAGTTACTCCACTAGCGGGGCACAAGAGACCCAGTACTTC.